This T cell receptor beta chain is drawn from a study of naive and memory T cell subsets. This clonotype was detected only a few times. An oligonucleotide containing a UMI was ligated to the 3' end of TCR cDNA. Adult healthy volunteers gave 2.5 ml peripheral blood for whole-blood RNA. Reverse transcription used DNase-treated unsorted total RNA, aiming for about 1 to 1000 ng. Ligated cDNA underwent four rounds of PCR with nested alpha and beta constant region primers and SP2. Alpha and beta constant region primers primed reverse transcription for blood and skin samples. TCRdb analysed the 5' RACE reads with MiXCR anew, one entry per CDR3 protein. The sample carries 55,000 to 70,000 distinct CDR3 sequences, approximately 7.2% recorded once. The origin of this receptor is a male donor in good health.

CDR3 protein: CASSLQGLIAAFF. CDR3 sequence (DNA): TGTGCCAGCAGCTTGCAGGGACTAATAGCGGCTTTCTTT. The chain combines TRBV5-8 with TRBJ1-1, with a tentative D call TRBD1 (5 bases). The CDR3 runs to 13 residues. The V and J ends lost 1 base and 11 bases respectively, with 15 bases between them. The V gene's germline CDR1 is SGHTS and CDR2 YDEGEE.